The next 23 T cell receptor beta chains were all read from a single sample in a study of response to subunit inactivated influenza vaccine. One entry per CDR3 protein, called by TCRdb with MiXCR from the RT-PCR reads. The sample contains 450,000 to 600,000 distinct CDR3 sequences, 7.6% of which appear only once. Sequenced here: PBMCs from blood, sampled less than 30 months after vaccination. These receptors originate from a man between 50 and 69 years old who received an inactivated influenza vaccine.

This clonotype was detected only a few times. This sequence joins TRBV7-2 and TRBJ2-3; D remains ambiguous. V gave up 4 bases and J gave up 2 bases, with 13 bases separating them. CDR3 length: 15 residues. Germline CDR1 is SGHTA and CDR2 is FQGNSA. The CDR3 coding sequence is TGTGCCAGCAGCTATCCTGTGACCGACACAGATACGCAGTATTTT. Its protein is CASSYPVTDTDTQYF.

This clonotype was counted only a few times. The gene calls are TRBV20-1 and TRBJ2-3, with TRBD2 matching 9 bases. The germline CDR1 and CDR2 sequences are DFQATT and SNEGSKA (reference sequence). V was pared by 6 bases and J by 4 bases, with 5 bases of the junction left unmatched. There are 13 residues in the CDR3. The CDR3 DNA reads TGCAGTGCCCCAGCGGGAGGCCCAGATACGCAGTATTTT. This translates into CSAPAGGPDTQYF.

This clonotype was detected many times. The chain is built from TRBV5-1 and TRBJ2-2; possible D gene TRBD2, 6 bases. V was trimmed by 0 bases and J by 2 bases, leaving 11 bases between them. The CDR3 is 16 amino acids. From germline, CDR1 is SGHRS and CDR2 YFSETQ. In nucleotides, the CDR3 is TGCGCCAGCAGCTTGGGGACAACTAGCAACACCGGGGAGCTGTTTTTT. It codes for CASSLGTTSNTGELFF.

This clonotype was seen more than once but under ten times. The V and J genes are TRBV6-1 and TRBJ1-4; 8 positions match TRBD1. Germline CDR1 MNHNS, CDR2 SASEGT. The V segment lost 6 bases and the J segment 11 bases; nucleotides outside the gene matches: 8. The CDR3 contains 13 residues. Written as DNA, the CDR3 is TGTGCCAGCAGCACCCGACAGGGGAGGAAACTGTTTTTT. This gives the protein CASSTRQGRKLFF.

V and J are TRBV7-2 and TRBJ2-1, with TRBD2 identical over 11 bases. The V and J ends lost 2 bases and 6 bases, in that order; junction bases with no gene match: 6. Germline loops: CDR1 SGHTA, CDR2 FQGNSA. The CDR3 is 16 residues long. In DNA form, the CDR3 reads TGTGCCAGCAGCTTAACTAGCGGGAGTCCCTCCAATGAGCAGTTCTTC. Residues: CASSLTSGSPSNEQFF.

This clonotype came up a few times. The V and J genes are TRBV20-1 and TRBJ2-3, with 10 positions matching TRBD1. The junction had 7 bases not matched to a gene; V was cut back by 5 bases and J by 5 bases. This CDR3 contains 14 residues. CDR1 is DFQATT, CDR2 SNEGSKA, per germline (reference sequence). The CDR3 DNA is TGCAGTGCTCGGGACAGGGGCAAAGTAGATACGCAGTATTTT. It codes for CSARDRGKVDTQYF.

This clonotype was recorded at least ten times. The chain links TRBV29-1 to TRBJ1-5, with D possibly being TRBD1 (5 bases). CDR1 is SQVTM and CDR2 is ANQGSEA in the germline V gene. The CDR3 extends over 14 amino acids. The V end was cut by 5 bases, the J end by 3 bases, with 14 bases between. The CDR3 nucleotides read TGCAGCGTTACCTCCGGGGACGCCAATCAGCCCCAGCATTTT. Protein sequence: CSVTSGDANQPQHF.

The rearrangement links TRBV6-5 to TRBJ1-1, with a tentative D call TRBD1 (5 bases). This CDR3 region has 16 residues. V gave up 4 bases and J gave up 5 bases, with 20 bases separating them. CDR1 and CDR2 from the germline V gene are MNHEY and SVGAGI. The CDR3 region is CASSLSPGTGGTEAFF. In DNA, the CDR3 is TGTGCCAGCAGTTTATCACCCGGGACGGGCGGGACTGAAGCTTTCTTT.

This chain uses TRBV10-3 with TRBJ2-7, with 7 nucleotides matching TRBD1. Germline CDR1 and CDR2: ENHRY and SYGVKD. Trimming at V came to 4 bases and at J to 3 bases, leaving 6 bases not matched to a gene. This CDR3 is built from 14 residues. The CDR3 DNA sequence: TGTGCCATCAGTGCGACAGGGAACCACTACGAGCAGTACTTC. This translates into CAISATGNHYEQYF.

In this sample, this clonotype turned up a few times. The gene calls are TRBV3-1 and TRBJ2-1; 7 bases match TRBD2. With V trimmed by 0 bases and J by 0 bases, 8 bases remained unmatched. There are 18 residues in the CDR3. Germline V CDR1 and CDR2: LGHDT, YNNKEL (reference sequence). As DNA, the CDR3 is TGTGCCAGCAGCCAAGATCGGGCCGGGGGGAGCTCCTACAATGAGCAGTTCTTC. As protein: CASSQDRAGGSSYNEQFF.

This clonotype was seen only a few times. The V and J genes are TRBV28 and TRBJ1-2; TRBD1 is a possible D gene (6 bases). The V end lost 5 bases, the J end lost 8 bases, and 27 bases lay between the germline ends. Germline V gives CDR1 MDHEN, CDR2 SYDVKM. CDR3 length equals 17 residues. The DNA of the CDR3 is TGTGCCAGCAGTCCCCCCCGAGGGGGGAAGGGGTTGGGAGGCTACACCTTC. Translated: CASSPPRGGKGLGGYTF.

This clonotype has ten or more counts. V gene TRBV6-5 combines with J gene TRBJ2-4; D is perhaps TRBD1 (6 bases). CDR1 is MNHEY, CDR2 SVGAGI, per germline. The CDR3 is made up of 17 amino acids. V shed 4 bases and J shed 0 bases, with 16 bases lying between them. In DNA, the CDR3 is TGTGCCAGCAGTTCAACCCCGGACAGCCTAGCCAAAAACATTCAGTACTTC. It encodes CASSSTPDSLAKNIQYF.

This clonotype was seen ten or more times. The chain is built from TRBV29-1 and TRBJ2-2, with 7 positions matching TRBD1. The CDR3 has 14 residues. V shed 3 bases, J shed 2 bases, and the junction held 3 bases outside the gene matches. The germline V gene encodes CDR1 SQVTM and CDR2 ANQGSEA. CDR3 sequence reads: CSVEGQRNTGELFF. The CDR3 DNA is TGCAGCGTTGAGGGACAGAGAAACACCGGGGAGCTGTTTTTT.

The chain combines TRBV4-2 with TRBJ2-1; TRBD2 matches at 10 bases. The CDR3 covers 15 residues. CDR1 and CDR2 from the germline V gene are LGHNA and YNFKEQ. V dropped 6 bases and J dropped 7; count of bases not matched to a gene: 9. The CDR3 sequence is CASSETSGNLNEQFF. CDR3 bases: TGTGCCAGCAGTGAAACTAGCGGGAATTTGAATGAGCAGTTCTTC.

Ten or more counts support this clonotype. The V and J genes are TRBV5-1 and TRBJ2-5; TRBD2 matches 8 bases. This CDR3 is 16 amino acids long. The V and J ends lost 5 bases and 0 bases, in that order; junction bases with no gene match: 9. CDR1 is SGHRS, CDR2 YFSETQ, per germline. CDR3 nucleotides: TGCGCCAGCAGTTTGACGGGGGGGAACAACCAAGAGACCCAGTACTTC. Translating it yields CASSLTGGNNQETQYF.

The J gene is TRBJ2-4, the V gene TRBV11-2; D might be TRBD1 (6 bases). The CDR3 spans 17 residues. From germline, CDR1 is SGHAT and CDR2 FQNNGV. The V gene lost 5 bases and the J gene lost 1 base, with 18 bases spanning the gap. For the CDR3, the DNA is TGTGCCAGCAGCCTCAGGCTGGGGGCAGGTGCCAAAAACATTCAGTACTTC. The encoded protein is CASSLRLGAGAKNIQYF.

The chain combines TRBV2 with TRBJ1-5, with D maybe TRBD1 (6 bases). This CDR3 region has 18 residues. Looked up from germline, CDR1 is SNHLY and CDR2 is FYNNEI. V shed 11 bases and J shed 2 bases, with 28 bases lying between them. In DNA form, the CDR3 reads TGTGCCTGCTGTCCTATCCGGCTTGGGGACAAGGGCAATCAGCCCCAGCATTTT. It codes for CACCPIRLGDKGNQPQHF.

The DNA for the CDR3 is TGCAGCGTGGCCCCTCTAGCGGGGCCTGATACGCAGTATTTT. As protein: CSVAPLAGPDTQYF. The chain combines TRBV29-1 with TRBJ2-3, with 9 bases lining up with TRBD2. This CDR3 is 14 amino acids long. Unmatched junction bases numbered 10, after V lost 6 bases and J lost 6 bases. Germline loops: CDR1 SQVTM, CDR2 ANQGSEA.

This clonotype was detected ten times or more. This CDR3 is CSVEDWVSGGLYNEQFF. CDR3 in DNA: TGCAGCGTTGAAGATTGGGTCTCAGGGGGCCTCTACAATGAGCAGTTCTTC. The V gene is TRBV29-1, the J gene TRBJ2-1, with 8 bases identical to TRBD1. Per the germline V gene, CDR1 is SQVTM and CDR2 is ANQGSEA. CDR3 length: 17 residues. V gave up 0 bases and J gave up 3 bases; unmatched junction bases: 10.

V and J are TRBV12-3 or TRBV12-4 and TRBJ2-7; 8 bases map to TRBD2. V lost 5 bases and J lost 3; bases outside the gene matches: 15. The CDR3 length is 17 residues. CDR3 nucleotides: TGTGCCAGCAGTCTGCGGGCCCCGGGACTAGGAGGCTACGAGCAGTACTTC. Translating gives CASSLRAPGLGGYEQYF.

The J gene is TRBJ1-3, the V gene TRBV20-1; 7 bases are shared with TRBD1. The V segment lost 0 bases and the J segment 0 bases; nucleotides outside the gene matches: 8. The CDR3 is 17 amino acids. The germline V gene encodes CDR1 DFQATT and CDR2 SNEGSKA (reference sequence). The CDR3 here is CSARDPRQGVSGNTIYF. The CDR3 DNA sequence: TGCAGTGCTAGAGATCCCCGACAGGGAGTCTCTGGAAACACCATATATTTT.

Here the CDR3 reads CAITAGTFYNEQFF. In DNA form, the CDR3 reads TGTGCCATCACCGCCGGGACTTTCTACAATGAGCAGTTCTTC. The chain recombines TRBV10-3 with TRBJ2-1; tentatively, D is TRBD2 (6 bases). Trimming removed 7 bases from V and 3 bases from J, with 13 bases in between. The CDR3 loop spans 14 amino acids. Germline CDR1 reads ENHRY; CDR2 reads SYGVKD.

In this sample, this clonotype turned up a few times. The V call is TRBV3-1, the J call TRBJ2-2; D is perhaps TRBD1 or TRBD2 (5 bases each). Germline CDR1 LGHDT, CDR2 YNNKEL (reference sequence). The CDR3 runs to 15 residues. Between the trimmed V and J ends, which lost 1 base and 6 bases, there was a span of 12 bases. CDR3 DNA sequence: TGTGCCAGCAGCCAAGTCCCGGGGACGGCCGGGGAGCTGTTTTTT. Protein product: CASSQVPGTAGELFF. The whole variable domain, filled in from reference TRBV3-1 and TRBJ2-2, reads DTAVSQTPKYLVTQMGNDKSIKCEQNLGHDTMYWYKQDSKKFLKIMFSYNNKELIINETVPNRFSPKSPDKAHLNLHINSLELGDSAVYFCASSQVPGTAGELFFGEGSRLTVL.